This T cell receptor beta chain is drawn from a study of blood T cell repertoires in COVID-19. Produced via immunoSEQ multiplex PCR; TCRdb's table is partial and in-frame only. This table has 150,000 to 200,000 clones, just under 85% appearing once. This CDR3 has 11 amino acids. Germline V gene sequence: CDR1 SNHLY, CDR2 FYNNEI. V lost 8 bases, J lost 6 bases, and 0 bases stayed unmatched. The sequenced sample was peripheral blood. The receptor was derived from an elderly woman with acute or convalescent COVID-19. The chain combines TRBV2 with TRBJ1-4; 7 bases map to TRBD1. The CDR3 region is CASGQDEKLFF. In DNA form, the CDR3 reads TGTGCCAGCGGACAGGATGAAAAACTGTTTTTT.